This passage covers 16 T cell receptor beta chains from one sample sequenced in a study of blood T cell repertoires in COVID-19. Libraries were prepared by immunoSEQ multiplex PCR; TCRdb keeps only in-frame clonotypes and omits some of them. The sample yields around 57,000 clones, 75% to 90% seen once. Sequencing was carried out using peripheral blood. These receptors were collected from a woman over 75 with COVID-19, enrolled during active disease.

This clone was recorded once. The J gene is TRBJ1-1, the V gene TRBV27; TRBD1 aligns across 9 bases. V trimming: 5 bases; J trimming: 1 base; junction bases outside the gene matches: 11. CDR1 MNHEY and CDR2 SMNVEV come from the germline V gene (reference sequence). The CDR3 loop spans 17 amino acids. This CDR3 reads CASSGGTGSFANTEAFF. The CDR3 DNA reads TGTGCCAGCAGTGGGGGGACAGGGAGTTTTGCGAACACTGAAGCTTTCTTT.

This chain uses TRBV28 with TRBJ2-7; a weak D match, TRBD1 (6 bases). In germline, CDR1 is MDHEN, CDR2 SYDVKM. This CDR3 has 16 amino acids. V was pared by 3 bases and J by 2 bases, with 17 bases between. CDR3 protein: CASSFQLGQGPYEQYF. CDR3 sequence (DNA): TGTGCCAGCAGTTTTCAGCTCGGGCAGGGGCCCTACGAGCAGTACTTC.

The rearrangement links TRBV9 to TRBJ2-3, with D perhaps matching TRBD2 (6 bases). Trimming left V 2 bases short and J 3 bases short, with 16 bases between. The germline gives CDR1 SGDLS, CDR2 YYNGEE. CDR3 length: 16 residues. DNA of the CDR3: TGTGCCAGCAGCGTCCGGGTGGGGGGAGGTACAGATACGCAGTATTTT. This translates into CASSVRVGGGTDTQYF.

The V gene is TRBV15, the J gene TRBJ1-5, with D possibly TRBD1 on 5 matching bases. Trimming removed 0 bases at V and 2 bases at J, with 8 bases between. CDR1 is LNHNV and CDR2 is YYDKDF in the germline V gene (reference sequence). The CDR3 extends over 15 amino acids. Here the CDR3 DNA reads TGTGCCACCAGCAGAGATCCCAGGGGCAATCAGCCCCAGCATTTT. It translates to CATSRDPRGNQPQHF.

The chain recombines TRBV3-1 (or the pseudogene TRBV3-2) with TRBJ2-5, with TRBD2 identical over 11 bases. This CDR3 has 14 amino acids. V shed 6 bases and J 5 bases; nucleotides not matched to a gene: 5. CDR1 and CDR2 (germline): LGHDT, YNNKEL (reference sequence). The DNA for the CDR3 is TGTGCCAGCAGACTTAGCGGGGGGGCCGAGACCCAGTACTTC. Translating gives CASRLSGGAETQYF.

The V gene is TRBV7-9, the J gene TRBJ1-4; D is possibly TRBD1 (6 bases). This CDR3 contains 16 residues. Trimming took 5 bases from V and 4 from J, leaving 17 bases between them. CDR1 is SEHNR, CDR2 FQNEAQ, per germline (reference sequence). The CDR3 loop is CASSLPQGLSNEKLFF. The CDR3, as DNA: TGTGCCAGCAGCCTGCCCCAGGGGCTGAGTAATGAAAAACTGTTTTTT.

The rearrangement links TRBV2 to TRBJ1-5; 7 nucleotides line up with TRBD1. Looked up from germline, CDR1 is SNHLY and CDR2 is FYNNEI. After removal of 6 bases from V and 3 bases from J, the junction contained 5 bases not matched to a gene. CDR3 length: 14 amino acids. CDR3 sequence: CASRLQGNNQPQHF. Here the CDR3 DNA reads TGTGCCAGCAGGTTACAGGGGAACAATCAGCCCCAGCATTTT.

The CDR3 here is CASSVSNQPQHF. The CDR3 DNA follows: TGTGCCAGCAGCGTTTCTAATCAGCCCCAGCATTTT. The chain is built from TRBV7-9 and TRBJ1-5; no clear D. V lost 5 bases, J lost 4 bases, and 6 bases lay in between. CDR1 and CDR2 from the germline V gene are SEHNR and FQNEAQ (reference sequence). The CDR3 contains 12 residues.

The gene calls are TRBV7-3 and TRBJ2-1, with a possible D match to TRBD2 (6 bases). The CDR3 has 14 residues. Trimming removed 0 bases from V and 5 bases from J, with 8 bases in between. Germline V lookup: CDR1 SGHTA, CDR2 FQGTGA. DNA of the CDR3: TGTGCCAGCAGCTTAACGCGGGATAACAATGAGCAGTTCTTC. Translation: CASSLTRDNNEQFF.

The chain joins TRBV19 to TRBJ1-5; TRBD1 aligns across 11 bases. The CDR3 contains 19 residues. From germline, CDR1 is LNHDA and CDR2 SQIVND (reference sequence). The trim removed 3 bases at V and 2 bases at J, leaving 12 bases unmatched. DNA for the CDR3: TGTGCCAGTAGTATCGAGGGGACAGGGGGGAATCGGGGCAATCAGCCCCAGCATTTT. Translated: CASSIEGTGGNRGNQPQHF.

The V gene is TRBV28, the J gene TRBJ1-4; maybe TRBD1 (5 bases). The V and J ends lost 4 bases and 3 bases respectively, with 18 bases between them. The germline V gene encodes CDR1 MDHEN and CDR2 SYDVKM. This CDR3 has 17 residues. CDR3 in amino acids: CASSSHAAGQANEKLFF. The CDR3 nucleotides read TGTGCCAGCAGTTCACATGCGGCGGGGCAGGCTAATGAAAAACTGTTTTTT.

The chain combines TRBV6-2 or TRBV6-3 with TRBJ2-5, with D tentatively TRBD2 (5 bases). The germline gives CDR1 MNHEY, CDR2 SVGEGT. This CDR3 comprises 16 residues. Trimming pared 6 bases from V and 1 base from J, leaving 18 bases between. DNA for the CDR3: TGTGCCAGCAGCCTGGATACTCGGGGTTCCCAAGAGACCCAGTACTTC. Encoded protein: CASSLDTRGSQETQYF.

J is TRBJ1-5 and V is TRBV19; 9 bases map to TRBD1. V shed 7 bases and J 3 bases; nucleotides not matched to a gene: 7. The CDR3 is 15 residues long. The germline V gene has CDR1 LNHDA and CDR2 SQIVND (reference sequence). As DNA, the CDR3 is TGTGCCAGTATTCCGACAGGGGGGTCCAATCAGCCCCAGCATTTT. Translating gives CASIPTGGSNQPQHF.

The chain recombines TRBV30 with TRBJ1-2; 10 bases are shared with TRBD1. The CDR3 runs 14 residues. Per germline, CDR1 GTSNPN and CDR2 SVGIG (reference sequence). Trimming cost V 2 bases and J 7 bases; bases outside gene matches: 7. CDR3 loop: CAWSISRTGGGYTF. The CDR3 DNA follows: TGTGCCTGGAGTATCTCCAGGACAGGGGGTGGCTACACCTTC.

This chain connects TRBV6-1 to TRBJ1-2; D gene unclear. V lost 2 bases, J lost 8 bases, and 15 bases lay in between. The length of the CDR3 is 14 residues. Germline V gives CDR1 MNHNS, CDR2 SASEGT. The CDR3 nucleotides read TGTGCCAGCAGTGAACCCACAAGGCTGAGGGGCTACACCTTC. Translating it yields CASSEPTRLRGYTF.

The gene calls are TRBV5-4 and TRBJ2-1; 10 bases are a match to TRBD2. This CDR3 has 16 amino acids. V lost 1 base to trimming and J lost 8 bases; unmatched junction nucleotides: 9. Germline V CDR1 and CDR2: SGHNT, YYREEE (reference sequence). CDR3 loop: CASSLSKRGGKDEQFF. DNA for the CDR3: TGTGCCAGCAGCTTGAGTAAGCGGGGGGGCAAGGATGAGCAGTTCTTC.